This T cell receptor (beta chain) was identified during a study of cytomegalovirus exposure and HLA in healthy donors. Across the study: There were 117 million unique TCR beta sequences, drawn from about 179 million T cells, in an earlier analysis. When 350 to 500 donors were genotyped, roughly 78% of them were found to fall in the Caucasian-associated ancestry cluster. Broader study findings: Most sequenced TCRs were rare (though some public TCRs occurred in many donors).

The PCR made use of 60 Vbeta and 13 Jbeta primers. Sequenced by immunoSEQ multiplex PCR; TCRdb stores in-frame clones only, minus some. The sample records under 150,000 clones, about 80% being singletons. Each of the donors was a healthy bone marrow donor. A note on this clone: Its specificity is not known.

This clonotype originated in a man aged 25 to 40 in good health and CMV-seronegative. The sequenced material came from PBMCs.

In DNA form, the CDR3 reads TGCGCCAGCAGTGAACGTGAGAACTTCTACGAGCAGTACTTC. It translates to CASSERENFYEQYF. The chain couples TRBV4-1 to TRBJ2-7; D is unclear. V lost 6 bases and J 3 bases, leaving 15 bases between the germline ends. Germline CDR1 MGHRA, CDR2 YSYEKL. The CDR3 length is 14 residues.